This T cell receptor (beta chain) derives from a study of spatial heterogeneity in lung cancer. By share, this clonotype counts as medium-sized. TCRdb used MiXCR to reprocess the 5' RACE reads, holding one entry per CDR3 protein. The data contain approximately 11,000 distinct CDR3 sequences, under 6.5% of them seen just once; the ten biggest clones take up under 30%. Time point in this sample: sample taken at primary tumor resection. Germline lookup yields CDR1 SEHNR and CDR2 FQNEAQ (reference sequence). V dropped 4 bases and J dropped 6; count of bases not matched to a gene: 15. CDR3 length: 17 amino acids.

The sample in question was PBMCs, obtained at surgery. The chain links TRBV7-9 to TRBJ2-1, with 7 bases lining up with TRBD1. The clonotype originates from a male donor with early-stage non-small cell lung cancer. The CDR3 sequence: CASSSQGSNRIVNEQFF. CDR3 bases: TGTGCCAGCAGCTCACAGGGGTCTAATAGGATCGTCAATGAGCAGTTCTTC.